A selection of T cell receptor beta chains follows, all from one sample in a study of T-cell memory formation after mild COVID-19. TCRdb redid the calling of the 5' RACE reads with MiXCR, one entry per CDR3 protein. The table lists some 200,000 distinct CDR3 sequences, around 21% of them singletons. Sequences were obtained from PBMCs or a T cell subset sorted from them (not recorded which). Receptor source: an adult woman who had mild COVID-19 (a few samples of this study predate the infection). Cell type and time point are not known. The CDR3 runs from the conserved cysteine through the conserved F or W. D genes are given only for firm matches. Not all rows give a size; the values are once, few, many and, for expanded clones, a class.

>TRBJ2-1|TRBV5-1|NA|TRBD2
CASSLDVAGATRGQFF
TGCGCCAGCAGCTTGGATGTAGCGGGGGCCACTCGGGGGCAGTTCTTC
>TRBJ2-2|TRBV12-3/TRBV12-4|NA|NA
CASSLAEGWTTGELFF
TGTGCCAGCAGTTTAGCCGAAGGGTGGACCACCGGGGAGCTGTTTTTT
>TRBJ1-5|TRBV15|few|NA
CATLPGPPDGQPQHF
TGTGCCACCTTACCGGGACCCCCTGACGGTCAGCCCCAGCATTTT
>TRBJ2-2|TRBV12-5|NA|TRBD2
CASGFQVASGRGGTGELFF
TGTGCTAGTGGTTTCCAAGTTGCTAGCGGGCGAGGGGGCACCGGGGAGCTGTTTTTT
>TRBJ2-1|TRBV9|few|TRBD2
CASSVEAGGNEQFF
TGTGCCAGCAGCGTAGAAGCGGGAGGGAATGAGCAGTTCTTC
>TRBJ2-1|TRBV7-7|few|NA
CASSPDSSSYNEQFF
TGTGCCAGCAGCCCCGACAGCAGCTCCTACAATGAGCAGTTCTTC
>TRBJ2-1|TRBV24-1|few|TRBD2
CATSEAYGVAGNEQFF
TGTGCCACCAGTGAAGCGTATGGTGTAGCGGGCAATGAGCAGTTCTTC
>TRBJ1-2|TRBV7-6|NA|NA
CASSEAGNYGYTF
TGTGCCAGCAGCGAGGCAGGGAACTATGGCTACACCTTC
>TRBJ2-1|TRBV3-1|NA|NA
CASSQDRTGESYNEQFF
TGTGCCAGCAGCCAAGATAGAACGGGGGAGTCCTACAATGAGCAGTTCTTC
>TRBJ2-7|TRBV7-9|NA|NA
CASSLQGNYEQYF
TGTGCCAGCAGCTTGCAGGGGAACTACGAGCAGTACTTC
>TRBJ2-7|TRBV4-3|NA|NA
CASSFSGEKYEQYF
TGCGCCAGCAGCTTTAGCGGAGAGAAATACGAGCAGTACTTC
>TRBJ2-7|TRBV6-5|few|NA
CASSFSVAYEQYF
TGTGCCAGCAGTTTCTCAGTTGCCTACGAGCAGTACTTC
>TRBJ2-7|TRBV4-3|NA|TRBD2
CASSQGLAPTYEQYF
TGCGCCAGCAGCCAGGGACTAGCGCCGACCTACGAGCAGTACTTC
>TRBJ1-5|TRBV12-3/TRBV12-4|NA|NA
CASSLAPGGRDQPQHF
TGTGCCAGCAGTTTAGCGCCCGGGGGCAGGGATCAGCCCCAGCATTTT
>TRBJ2-3|TRBV2|NA|NA
CCLGPSSTDTQYF
TGCTGCTTGGGCCCTTCTAGCACAGATACGCAGTATTTT
>TRBJ2-7|TRBV19|NA|NA
CASSPVWTANEQYF
TGTGCCAGTAGTCCCGTGTGGACAGCCAACGAGCAGTACTTC
>TRBJ1-2|TRBV7-9|NA|NA
CASSKGTNYGYTF
TGTGCCAGCAGTAAAGGGACTAACTATGGCTACACCTTC
>TRBJ2-7|TRBV27|NA|NA
CASSGCDRACEQYF
TGTGCCAGCAGTGGCTGCGACCGAGCCTGCGAGCAGTACTTC
>TRBJ2-3|TRBV2|NA|TRBD2
CASSRLAGTTDTQYF
TGTGCCAGCAGTAGGCTAGCGGGAACGACAGATACGCAGTATTTT
>TRBJ2-1|TRBV19|few|NA
CASTSRLARAYNEQFF
TGTGCCAGTACCTCTAGACTGGCAAGAGCCTACAATGAGCAGTTCTTC
>TRBJ2-3|TRBV5-1|few|TRBD2
CASSRDGTSGATDTQYF
TGCGCCAGCAGTCGAGATGGGACTAGCGGGGCCACAGATACGCAGTATTTT
>TRBJ2-6|TRBV11-3|NA|NA
CASGTSSGANVLTF
TGTGCCAGCGGTACAAGCTCTGGGGCCAACGTCCTGACTTTC
>TRBJ2-3|TRBV20-1|NA|TRBD2
CSAHFSGRAASTDTQYF
TGCAGTGCCCACTTTAGCGGGAGGGCCGCTAGCACAGATACGCAGTATTTT
>TRBJ2-5|TRBV7-6|NA|NA
CASSSTGLVETQYF
TGTGCCAGCAGCTCGACAGGTCTAGTGGAGACCCAGTACTTC
>TRBJ2-5|TRBV5-5|NA|TRBD1
CASSLVAGGRETQYF
TGTGCCAGCAGCTTGGTTGCAGGGGGCAGGGAGACCCAGTACTTC
>TRBJ2-1|TRBV7-6|few|TRBD2
CASSWRGGGDEQFF
TGTGCCAGCAGCTGGCGGGGGGGCGGCGATGAGCAGTTCTTC
>TRBJ2-2|TRBV11-2|NA|TRBD2
CASVERGGLDDTGELFF
TGTGCCAGCGTAGAGCGGGGGGGCCTCGATGACACCGGGGAGCTGTTTTTT